The 20 T cell receptor beta chains listed next were all sequenced from one sample in a study of T-cell memory formation after mild COVID-19. TCRdb re-derived calls from the 5' RACE reads in MiXCR, one entry per CDR3 protein. The table records 350,000 to 550,000 distinct CDR3 sequences, about 20% of them present only once. Sequencing was done on a sample of PBMCs or a T cell subset sorted from them (not recorded which). These receptors were taken from a man aged 18-30 years who had mild COVID-19 (a few samples of this study predate the infection). Cell type and time point are not known.

This clonotype has more than one count but fewer than ten. The chain combines TRBV27 with TRBJ1-1; no reliable D call. CDR3 length: 14 residues. From germline, CDR1 is MNHEY and CDR2 SMNVEV (reference sequence). V was pared by 5 bases and J by 4 bases, with 14 bases between. The CDR3 nucleotides read TGTGCCAGCAGTCAAAGGGTGCGCGGCACTGAAGCTTTCTTT. Encoded protein: CASSQRVRGTEAFF.

This sequence joins TRBV3-1 and TRBJ2-7; perhaps D is TRBD1 or TRBD2 (5 bases each). This CDR3 comprises 15 residues. V lost 4 bases and J 3 bases, leaving 16 bases between the germline ends. The germline V gene encodes CDR1 LGHDT and CDR2 YNNKEL (reference sequence). CDR3 coding DNA: TGTGCCAGCAGCCCCGGGACGCACACCGTCTACGAGCAGTACTTC. As protein: CASSPGTHTVYEQYF.

The rearrangement links TRBV29-1 to TRBJ2-5, with unresolved D. V lost 8 bases, J lost 5 bases, and 15 bases lay in between. This CDR3 contains 12 residues. In germline, CDR1 is SQVTM, CDR2 ANQGSEA. This CDR3 reads CSIPNEIETQYF. CDR3 DNA sequence: TGCAGCATCCCGAACGAGATCGAGACCCAGTACTTC.

This clonotype was seen more than once but under ten times. The J gene is TRBJ1-2, the V gene TRBV7-2; D call uncertain. This CDR3 is 13 amino acids long. Germline CDR1 is SGHTA and CDR2 is FQGNSA. V dropped 2 bases and J dropped 8 bases, with 12 bases sitting between them. CDR3 region: CASSLTLSRGYTF. CDR3 DNA: TGTGCCAGCAGCTTAACTTTAAGTCGGGGCTACACCTTC.

CDR3 sequence (DNA): TGTGCCAGCAAGGGGGGGCTGTTGGGAGAGACCCAGTACTTC. It translates to CASKGGLLGETQYF. The V and J genes are TRBV7-3 and TRBJ2-5; D may be TRBD2 (7 bases). Germline CDR1 and CDR2: SGHTA and FQGTGA. V was shortened by 7 bases and J by 4 bases, with 16 bases between the two germline ends. This CDR3 region has 14 residues. The whole variable domain, remainder taken from reference TRBV7-3 and TRBJ2-5, is GAGVSQTPSNKVTEKGKYVELRCDPISGHTALYWYRQSLGQGPEFLIYFQGTGAADDSGLPNDRFFAVRPEGSVSTLKIQRTERGDSAVYLCASKGGLLGETQYFGPGTRLLVL.

This sequence joins TRBV20-1 and TRBJ2-5; the match to TRBD2 covers 7 bases. From germline, CDR1 is DFQATT and CDR2 SNEGSKA (reference sequence). The V and J ends lost 3 bases and 0 bases, in that order; junction bases with no gene match: 1. This CDR3 comprises 13 residues. This CDR3 reads CSASGGNQETQYF. The DNA for the CDR3 is TGCAGTGCTAGCGGGGGGAACCAAGAGACCCAGTACTTC.

This clonotype has only a few counts. The chain couples TRBV12-3 or TRBV12-4 to TRBJ2-3, with 11 positions matching TRBD1. With 6 bases clipped from V and 7 bases from J, the junction kept 9 bases outside the gene matches. The CDR3 covers 15 residues. CDR3 DNA sequence: TGTGCCAGCAGCCCCGGGACAGGGGGTGGGAATACGCAGTATTTT. Translating gives CASSPGTGGGNTQYF.

CDR3 nucleotide sequence: TGCAGTGCTGCGGGAGGGGGGGGCGTTGTAACAGATACGCAGTATTTT. Translating gives CSAAGGGGVVTDTQYF. The V call is TRBV20-1, the J call TRBJ2-3, with 9 positions matching TRBD2. The CDR3 loop spans 16 amino acids. Losses at the gene ends were 5 bases for V and 3 bases for J; bases not matched to a gene: 12. CDR1 and CDR2 from the germline V gene are DFQATT and SNEGSKA (reference sequence).

This clonotype was detected many times. The chain combines TRBV5-1 with TRBJ1-1; D remains unclear. The CDR3 is made up of 11 amino acids. The germline CDR1 and CDR2 sequences are SGHRS and YFSETQ. V was cut by 6 bases and J by 3 bases, with 6 bases left in between. The CDR3 sequence: CASIEDTEAFF. In nucleotides, the CDR3 is TGCGCCAGCATTGAGGACACTGAAGCTTTCTTT. The variable domain in full, completed from reference TRBV5-1 and TRBJ1-1, reads KAGVTQTPRYLIKTRGQQVTLSCSPISGHRSVSWYQQTPGQGLQFLFEYFSETQRNKGNFPGRFSGRQFSNSRSEMNVSTLELGDSALYLCASIEDTEAFFGQGTRLTVV.

This clonotype appeared a few times. The chain has TRBV6-5 and TRBJ1-4; possibly TRBD1 for D (5 bases). The CDR3 runs to 14 residues. The germline V gene has CDR1 MNHEY and CDR2 SVGAGI. V was cut by 5 bases and J by 5 bases, with 12 bases left in between. In DNA, the CDR3 is TGTGCCAGCAGTACCCGGGACGGAAATGAAAAACTGTTTTTT. Translating gives CASSTRDGNEKLFF.

V and J are TRBV7-8 and TRBJ2-7; possibly TRBD2 for D (5 bases). Germline values: CDR1 SGHVS, CDR2 FQNEAQ. The CDR3 is made up of 16 amino acids. V shed 5 bases and J shed 3 bases, with 20 bases lying between them. The CDR3 DNA is TGTGCCAGCAGCCAAACAGCGGCGGACTTCCTCTACGAGCAGTACTTC. Its protein product is CASSQTAADFLYEQYF.

The chain combines TRBV27 with TRBJ1-1; D gene unclear. CDR1 and CDR2 from the germline V gene are MNHEY and SMNVEV (reference sequence). Trimming removed 1 base from V and 5 bases from J, with 11 bases in between. There are 14 residues in the CDR3. CDR3 coding DNA: TGTGCCAGCAGTTTATATGGGTCCGAGACTGAAGCTTTCTTT. Amino acid sequence: CASSLYGSETEAFF.

The chain recombines TRBV27 with TRBJ2-3; D gene unclear. This CDR3 has 13 amino acids. Trimming stripped 4 bases from V and 1 base from J, with 6 bases between. Germline-derived CDR1 and CDR2 are MNHEY and SMNVEV (reference sequence). This CDR3 is CASSSTGTDTQYF. The DNA for the CDR3 is TGTGCCAGCAGTTCCACGGGCACAGATACGCAGTATTTT.

This clonotype was seen more than once but under ten times. V and J are TRBV5-1 and TRBJ2-3; no firm D call. The CDR3 spans 13 residues. Germline values: CDR1 SGHRS, CDR2 YFSETQ. The V end lost 4 bases, the J end lost 3 bases, and 9 bases lay between the germline ends. CDR3 sequence reads: CASSPSRTDTQYF. The CDR3 nucleotides are TGCGCCAGCAGCCCAAGTCGGACAGATACGCAGTATTTT.

This chain uses TRBV7-9 with TRBJ2-7, with TRBD1 matching over 7 bases. The CDR3 is 13 amino acids. V lost 7 bases, J lost 3 bases, and 6 bases stayed unmatched. The germline V gene encodes CDR1 SEHNR and CDR2 FQNEAQ (reference sequence). The CDR3 protein is CASMNRGYYEQYF. The DNA of the CDR3 is TGTGCCAGCATGAACAGGGGCTACTACGAGCAGTACTTC.

This clonotype was seen a few times. V and J are TRBV20-1 and TRBJ2-5; D remains ambiguous. CDR1 is DFQATT, CDR2 SNEGSKA, per germline (reference sequence). Deletions cut 5 bases from V and 2 bases from J, with 12 bases between. There are 13 residues in the CDR3. The CDR3 loop is CSALKPWQETQYF. CDR3 DNA: TGCAGTGCTCTTAAGCCGTGGCAAGAGACCCAGTACTTC.

This rearrangement joins TRBV7-3 to TRBJ1-1; D unclear. Per the germline V gene, CDR1 is SGHTA and CDR2 is FQGTGA. The CDR3 covers 15 residues. V was clipped by 8 bases and J by 2 bases, with 18 bases between them. CDR3 coding DNA: TGTGCCAGCTCCCCCACCGGACGGTCTAACACTGAAGCTTTCTTT. Residues: CASSPTGRSNTEAFF.

This clonotype was detected a few times. The chain couples TRBV7-9 to TRBJ2-3; D unresolved. CDR1 SEHNR and CDR2 FQNEAQ come from the germline V gene (reference sequence). Between the trimmed V and J ends, which lost 5 bases and 2 bases, there was a span of 14 bases. The CDR3 contains 15 residues. CDR3 DNA sequence: TGTGCCAGCAGCCCCCCAGGCCCAGACACAGATACGCAGTATTTT. It is translated as CASSPPGPDTDTQYF.

The sample holds a few counts of this clonotype. The chain couples TRBV27 to TRBJ1-2, with 8 bases lining up with TRBD1. Per germline, CDR1 MNHEY and CDR2 SMNVEV (reference sequence). The length of the CDR3 is 14 residues. Unmatched junction bases numbered 9, after V lost 4 bases and J lost 8 bases. The DNA of the CDR3 is TGTGCCAGCAGTTGGAAAAGGACAGGGCGAGGCTACACCTTC. This encodes CASSWKRTGRGYTF.

This clonotype was observed at least ten times. The CDR3 protein is CASSLGHYNSPLHF. The CDR3, as DNA: TGTGCCAGCAGCTTGGGACACTATAATTCACCCCTCCACTTT. V is TRBV7-9 and J is TRBJ1-6; TRBD1 is a possible D gene (6 bases). V dropped 3 bases and J dropped 3 bases, with 6 bases sitting between them. Germline-derived CDR1 and CDR2 are SEHNR and FQNEAQ (reference sequence). The CDR3 runs 14 residues.